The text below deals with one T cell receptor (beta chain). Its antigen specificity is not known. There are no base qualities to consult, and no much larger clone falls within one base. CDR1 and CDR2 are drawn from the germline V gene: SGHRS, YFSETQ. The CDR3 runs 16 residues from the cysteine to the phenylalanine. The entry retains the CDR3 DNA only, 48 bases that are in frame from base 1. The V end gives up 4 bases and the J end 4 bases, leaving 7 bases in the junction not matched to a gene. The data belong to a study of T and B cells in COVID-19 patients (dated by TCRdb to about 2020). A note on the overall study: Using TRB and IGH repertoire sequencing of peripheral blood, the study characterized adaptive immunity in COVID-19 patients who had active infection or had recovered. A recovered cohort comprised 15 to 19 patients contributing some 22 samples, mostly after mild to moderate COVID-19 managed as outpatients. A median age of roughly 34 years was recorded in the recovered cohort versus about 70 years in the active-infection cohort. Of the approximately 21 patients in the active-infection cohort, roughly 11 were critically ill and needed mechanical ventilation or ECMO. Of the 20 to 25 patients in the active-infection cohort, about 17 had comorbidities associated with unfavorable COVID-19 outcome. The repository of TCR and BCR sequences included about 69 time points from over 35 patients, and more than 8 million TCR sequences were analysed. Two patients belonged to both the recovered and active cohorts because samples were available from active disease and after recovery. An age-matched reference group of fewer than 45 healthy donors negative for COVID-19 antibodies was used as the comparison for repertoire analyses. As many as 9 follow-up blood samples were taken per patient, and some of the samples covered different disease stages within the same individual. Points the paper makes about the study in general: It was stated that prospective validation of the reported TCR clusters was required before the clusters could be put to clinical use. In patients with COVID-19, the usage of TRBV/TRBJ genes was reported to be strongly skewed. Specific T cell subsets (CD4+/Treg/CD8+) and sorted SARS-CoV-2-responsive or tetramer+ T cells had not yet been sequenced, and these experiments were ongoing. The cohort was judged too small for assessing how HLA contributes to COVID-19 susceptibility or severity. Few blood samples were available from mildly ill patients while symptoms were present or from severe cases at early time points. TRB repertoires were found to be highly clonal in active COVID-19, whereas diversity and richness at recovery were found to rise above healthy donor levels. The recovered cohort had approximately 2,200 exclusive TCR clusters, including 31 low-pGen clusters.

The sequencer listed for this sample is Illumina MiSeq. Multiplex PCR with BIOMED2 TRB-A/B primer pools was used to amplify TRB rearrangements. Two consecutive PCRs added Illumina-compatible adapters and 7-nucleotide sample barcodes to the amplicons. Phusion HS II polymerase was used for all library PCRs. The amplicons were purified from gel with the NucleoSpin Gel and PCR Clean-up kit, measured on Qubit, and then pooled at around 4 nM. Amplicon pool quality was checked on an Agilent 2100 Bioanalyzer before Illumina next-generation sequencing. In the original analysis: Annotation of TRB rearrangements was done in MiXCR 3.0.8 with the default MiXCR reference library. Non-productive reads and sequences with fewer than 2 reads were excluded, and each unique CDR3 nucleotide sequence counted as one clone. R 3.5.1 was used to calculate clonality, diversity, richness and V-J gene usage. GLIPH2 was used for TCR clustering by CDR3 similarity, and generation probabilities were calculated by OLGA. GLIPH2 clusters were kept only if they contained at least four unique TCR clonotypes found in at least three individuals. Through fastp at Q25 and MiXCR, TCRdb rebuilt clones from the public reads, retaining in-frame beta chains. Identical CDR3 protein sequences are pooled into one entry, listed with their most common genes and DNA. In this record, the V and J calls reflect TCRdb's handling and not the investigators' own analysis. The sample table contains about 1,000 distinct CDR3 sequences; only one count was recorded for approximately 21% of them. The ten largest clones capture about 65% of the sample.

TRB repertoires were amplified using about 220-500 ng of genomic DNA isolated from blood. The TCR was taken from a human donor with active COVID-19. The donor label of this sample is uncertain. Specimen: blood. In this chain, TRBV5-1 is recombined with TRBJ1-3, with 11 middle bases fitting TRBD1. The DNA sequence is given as TGCGCCAGCAGCACAGGACAGGGGGCGGGAGGAAACACCATATATTTT. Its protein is CASSTGQGAGGNTIYF.